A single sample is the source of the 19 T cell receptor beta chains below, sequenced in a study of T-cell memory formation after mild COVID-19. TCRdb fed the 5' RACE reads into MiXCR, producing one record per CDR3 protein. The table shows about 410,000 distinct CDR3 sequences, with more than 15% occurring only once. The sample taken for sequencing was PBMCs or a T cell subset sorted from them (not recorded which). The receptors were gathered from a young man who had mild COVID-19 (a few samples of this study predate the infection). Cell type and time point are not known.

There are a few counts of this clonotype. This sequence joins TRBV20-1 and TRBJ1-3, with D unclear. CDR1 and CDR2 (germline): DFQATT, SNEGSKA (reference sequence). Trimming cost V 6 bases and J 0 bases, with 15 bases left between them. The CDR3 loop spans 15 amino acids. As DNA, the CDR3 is TGCAGTGCCCCGTTGGGTATGGGCTCTGGAAACACCATATATTTT. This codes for CSAPLGMGSGNTIYF.

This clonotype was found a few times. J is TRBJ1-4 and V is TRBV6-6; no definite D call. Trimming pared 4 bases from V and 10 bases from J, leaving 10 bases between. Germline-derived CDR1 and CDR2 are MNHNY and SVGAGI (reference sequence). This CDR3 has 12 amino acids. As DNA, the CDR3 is TGTGCCAGCAGTTCGTTCGACGGAAAACTGTTTTTT. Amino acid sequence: CASSSFDGKLFF.

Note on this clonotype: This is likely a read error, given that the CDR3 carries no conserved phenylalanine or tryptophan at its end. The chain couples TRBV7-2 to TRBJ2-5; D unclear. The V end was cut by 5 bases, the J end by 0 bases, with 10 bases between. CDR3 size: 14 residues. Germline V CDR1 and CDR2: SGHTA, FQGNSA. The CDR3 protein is CASSRNGYQETQYS. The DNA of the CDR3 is TGTGCCAGCAGCCGTAACGGGTACCAAGAGACCCAGTACTCC.

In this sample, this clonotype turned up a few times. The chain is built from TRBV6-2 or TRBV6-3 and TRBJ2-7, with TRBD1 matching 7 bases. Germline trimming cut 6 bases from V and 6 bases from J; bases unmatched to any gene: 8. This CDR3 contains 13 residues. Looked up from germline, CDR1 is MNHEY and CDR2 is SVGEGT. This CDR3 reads CASSPGQSAEQYF. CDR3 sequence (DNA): TGTGCCAGCAGCCCGGGACAGAGTGCCGAGCAGTACTTC.

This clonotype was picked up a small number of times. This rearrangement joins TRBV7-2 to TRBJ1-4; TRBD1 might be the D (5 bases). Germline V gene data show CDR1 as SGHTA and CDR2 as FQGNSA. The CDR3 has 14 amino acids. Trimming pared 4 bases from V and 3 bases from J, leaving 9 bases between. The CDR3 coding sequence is TGTGCCAGCAGCTCTGGCAGGGCTAATGAAAAACTGTTTTTT. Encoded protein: CASSSGRANEKLFF.

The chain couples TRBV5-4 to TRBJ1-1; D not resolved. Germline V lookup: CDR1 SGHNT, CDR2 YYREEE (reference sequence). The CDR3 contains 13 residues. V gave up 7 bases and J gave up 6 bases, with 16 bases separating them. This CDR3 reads CASGIGERAEAFF. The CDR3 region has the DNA TGTGCCAGCGGGATCGGCGAGAGGGCTGAAGCTTTCTTT.

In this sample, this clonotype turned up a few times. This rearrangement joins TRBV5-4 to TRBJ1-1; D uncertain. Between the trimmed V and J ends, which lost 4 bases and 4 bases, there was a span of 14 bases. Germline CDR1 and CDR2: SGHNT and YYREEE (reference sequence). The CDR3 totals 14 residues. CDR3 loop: CASSPEFGVTEAFF. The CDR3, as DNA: TGTGCCAGCAGCCCCGAGTTCGGGGTCACTGAAGCTTTCTTT.

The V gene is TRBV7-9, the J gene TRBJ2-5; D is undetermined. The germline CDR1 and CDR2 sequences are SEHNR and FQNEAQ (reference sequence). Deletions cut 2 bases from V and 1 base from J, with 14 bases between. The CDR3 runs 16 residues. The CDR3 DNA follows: TGTGCCAGCAGCTTACCTGGACGGATTTTCCAAGAGACCCAGTACTTC. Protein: CASSLPGRIFQETQYF.

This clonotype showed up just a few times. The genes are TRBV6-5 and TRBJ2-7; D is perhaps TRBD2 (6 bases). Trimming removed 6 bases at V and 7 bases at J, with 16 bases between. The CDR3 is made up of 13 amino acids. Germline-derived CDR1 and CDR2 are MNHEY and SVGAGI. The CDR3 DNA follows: TGTGCCAGCAGCCGGGCGGGACCCGGTGAGCAGTACTTC. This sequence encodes CASSRAGPGEQYF.

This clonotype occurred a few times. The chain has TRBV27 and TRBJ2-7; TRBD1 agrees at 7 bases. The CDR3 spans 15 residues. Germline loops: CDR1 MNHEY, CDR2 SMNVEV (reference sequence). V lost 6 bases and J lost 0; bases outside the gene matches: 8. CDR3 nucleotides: TGTGCCAGCAGCCAGGGACAGCTAGCCTCCTACGAGCAGTACTTC. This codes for CASSQGQLASYEQYF.

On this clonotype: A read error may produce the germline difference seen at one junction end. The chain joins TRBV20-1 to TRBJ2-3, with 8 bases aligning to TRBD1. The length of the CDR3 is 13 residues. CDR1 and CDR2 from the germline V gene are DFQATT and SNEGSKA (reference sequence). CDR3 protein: CRATGGSTDTQYF. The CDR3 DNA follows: TGCAGGGCTACAGGGGGAAGCACAGATACGCAGTATTTT.

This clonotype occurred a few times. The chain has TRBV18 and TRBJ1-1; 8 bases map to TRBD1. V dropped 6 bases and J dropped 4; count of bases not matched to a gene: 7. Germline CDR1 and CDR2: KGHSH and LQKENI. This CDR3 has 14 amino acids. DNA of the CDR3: TGTGCCAGCTCGCCAATACAGGGGGGCACTGAAGCTTTCTTT. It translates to CASSPIQGGTEAFF.

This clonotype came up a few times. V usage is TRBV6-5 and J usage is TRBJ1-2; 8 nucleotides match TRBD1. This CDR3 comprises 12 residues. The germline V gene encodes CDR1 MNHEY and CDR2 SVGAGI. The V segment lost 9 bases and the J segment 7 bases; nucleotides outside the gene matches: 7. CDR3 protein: CASSDREGGYTF. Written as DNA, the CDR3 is TGTGCCAGTTCGGACAGGGAGGGTGGCTACACCTTC.

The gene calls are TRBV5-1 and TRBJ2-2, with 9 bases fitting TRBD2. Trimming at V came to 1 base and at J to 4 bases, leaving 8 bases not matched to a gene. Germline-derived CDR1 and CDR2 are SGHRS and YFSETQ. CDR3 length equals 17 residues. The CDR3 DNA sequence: TGCGCCAGCAGCTTGTGGCGGGGGGGCCCGGTCACCGGGGAGCTGTTTTTT. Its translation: CASSLWRGGPVTGELFF.

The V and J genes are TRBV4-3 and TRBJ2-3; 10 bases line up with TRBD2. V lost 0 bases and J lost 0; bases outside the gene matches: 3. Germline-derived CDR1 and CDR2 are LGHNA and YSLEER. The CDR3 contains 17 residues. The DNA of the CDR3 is TGCGCCAGCAGCCAAGATAGCGGGGGGCTTAGCACAGATACGCAGTATTTT. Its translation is CASSQDSGGLSTDTQYF.

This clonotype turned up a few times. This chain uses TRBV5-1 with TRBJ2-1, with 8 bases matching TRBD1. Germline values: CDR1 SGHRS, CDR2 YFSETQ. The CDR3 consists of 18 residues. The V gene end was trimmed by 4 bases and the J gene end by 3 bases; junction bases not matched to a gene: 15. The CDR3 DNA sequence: TGCGCCAGCAGCGGACCGCCTACACAGGGGGACCGCTACAATGAGCAGTTCTTC. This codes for CASSGPPTQGDRYNEQFF. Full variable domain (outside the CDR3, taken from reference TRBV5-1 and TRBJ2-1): KAGVTQTPRYLIKTRGQQVTLSCSPISGHRSVSWYQQTPGQGLQFLFEYFSETQRNKGNFPGRFSGRQFSNSRSEMNVSTLELGDSALYLCASSGPPTQGDRYNEQFFGPGTRLTVL.

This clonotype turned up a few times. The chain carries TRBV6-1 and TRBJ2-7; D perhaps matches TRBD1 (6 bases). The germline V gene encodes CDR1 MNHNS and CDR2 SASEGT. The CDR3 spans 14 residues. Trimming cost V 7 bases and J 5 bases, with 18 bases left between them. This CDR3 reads CASTSGQTLHEQYV. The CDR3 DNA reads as TGTGCCAGCACCTCCGGACAGACCCTTCACGAGCAGTACGTC.

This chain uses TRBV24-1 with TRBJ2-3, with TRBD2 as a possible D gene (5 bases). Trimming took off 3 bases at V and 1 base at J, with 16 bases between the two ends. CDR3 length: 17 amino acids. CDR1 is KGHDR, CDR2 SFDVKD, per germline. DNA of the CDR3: TGTGCCACCAGTGATCGAAGGACTGGCGTCGGCACAGATACGCAGTATTTT. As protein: CATSDRRTGVGTDTQYF.

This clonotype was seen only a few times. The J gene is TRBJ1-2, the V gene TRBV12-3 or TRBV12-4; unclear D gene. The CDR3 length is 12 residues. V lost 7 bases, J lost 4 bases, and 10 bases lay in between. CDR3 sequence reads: CASKLGVYGYTF. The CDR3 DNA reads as TGTGCCAGCAAACTGGGCGTCTATGGCTACACCTTC.